This is a list of T cell receptor beta chains from one sample in a study of blood T cell repertoires in COVID-19. Using immunoSEQ multiplex PCR, the repertoire was profiled, and TCRdb retains in-frame clones only, with some absent. The sample yields about 270,000 clones, more than 75% seen once. The material sequenced was peripheral blood. All receptors come from a middle-aged man with active or convalescent COVID-19. Both conserved end residues are part of each CDR3. A D gene is named only where the DNA matches it firmly. Where a row states a size, it is once, few, many or the class of an expanded clone; other rows omit it.

d_call clone_size j_call v_call cdr3_nt cdr3_aa
- - TRBJ1-2 TRBV5-1 TGCGCCAGCGCGTTTGATCCGGGGGCTAACTATGGCTACACCTTC CASAFDPGANYGYTF
TRBD2 - TRBJ2-5 TRBV6-1 TGTGCCAGCAGTCAAGCCAGTAGCGGGGGGCTGGGGGAGACCCAGTACTTC CASSQASSGGLGETQYF
- few TRBJ1-5 TRBV2 TGTGCCAGCAGTCCCCCCCGGGGGGTCGGACAGCCCCAGCATTTT CASSPPRGVGQPQHF
- - TRBJ2-1 TRBV15 TGTGCCACCAGCAGAGGGGGACTGGCGGAAATCCCCATCTTC CATSRGGLAEIPIF
- - TRBJ1-4 TRBV28 TGTGCCAGCAGTCGTGCCCAGGCTACCAATGAAAAACTGTTTTTT CASSRAQATNEKLFF
- - TRBJ1-1 TRBV6-5 TGTGCCACCCTGATCGGGGAGGGGGTGAGCAGTGAAGCTTTCTTT CATLIGEGVSSEAFF
TRBD2 few TRBJ2-1 TRBV3-1/TRBV3-2 TGTGCCAGCAGCCAAGATACTAGCGGGAGAAATGAGCAGTTCTTC CASSQDTSGRNEQFF
TRBD1 - TRBJ1-2 TRBV30 TGTGCCTGGACCTCGGAGGGGGACAGGGCGGGAATTTACTATGGCTACACCTTC CAWTSEGDRAGIYYGYTF
- - TRBJ1-2 TRBV2 TGTGCCAGCAGTGAGCAGGGCTCGGACTATGGCTACACCTTC CASSEQGSDYGYTF
- - TRBJ1-2 TRBV30 TGTGCCTGCAGACGGACCCAGGGTACTGGCTACACCTTC CACRRTQGTGYTF
TRBD1 - TRBJ2-2 TRBV9 TGTGCCAGCAGCACAGGGACAGTGAACACCGGGGAGCTGTTTTTT CASSTGTVNTGELFF
- - TRBJ2-5 TRBV5-1 TGCGCCAGCAGCTTGGAGATGGGGGCCGTGGAGACCCAGTACTTC CASSLEMGAVETQYF
- - TRBJ1-1 TRBV27 TGTGCCAGCATGACCGGAGGTCTAAACACTGAAGCTTTCTTT CASMTGGLNTEAFF
TRBD1 - TRBJ2-1 TRBV5-4 TGTGCCAGCAGCAGGACAGGGGGAACGAATGAGCAGTTCTTC CASSRTGGTNEQFF
TRBD1 - TRBJ2-5 TRBV5-1 TGCGCCAGCAGCAGGGCCGGGACAGAGGAGACCCAGTACTTC CASSRAGTEETQYF
TRBD1 - TRBJ2-5 TRBV11-2 TGTGCCAGCAGAAAAGGACGGACAGGAGTCGCGGTGGCCCAGTACTTC CASRKGRTGVAVAQYF
TRBD2 - TRBJ2-1 TRBV5-4 TGTGCCAGCAGCTTGGGAGCGGGGGACTCCTACAATGAGCAGTTCTTC CASSLGAGDSYNEQFF
- - TRBJ2-7 TRBV3-1/TRBV3-2 TGTGCCAGCAGCCAGGCACGGACTGGCGAGCAGTACTTC CASSQARTGEQYF
- - TRBJ1-3 TRBV14 TGTGCCAGCAGCCAAGGTTATAGGACACTACTCTCTGGAAACACCATATATTTT CASSQGYRTLLSGNTIYF
- - TRBJ1-4 TRBV29-1 TGCAGCGCTCGAGGGGGGGTCCGTAATGAAAAACTGTTTTTT CSARGGVRNEKLFF
- - TRBJ2-5 TRBV29-1 TGCAGCGTTGACGTTTCCCGGGAGACCCAGTACTTC CSVDVSRETQYF
- few TRBJ1-2 TRBV4-1 TGCGCCAGCAGCCCGGGAATTGGCTACACCTTC CASSPGIGYTF
- - TRBJ2-1 TRBV24-1 TGTGCCACCAGTGACGGGAGCGATAGGTACAATGAGCAGTTCTTC CATSDGSDRYNEQFF
- - TRBJ2-1 TRBV4-2 TGTGCCAGCAGCCAAGGGTTGGCGGGGACCAATGAGCAGTTCTTC CASSQGLAGTNEQFF
TRBD1 once TRBJ2-7 TRBV10-1 TGCGCCAGCAGTGAGGGACAGGGGGTTGGCGAGCAGTACTTC CASSEGQGVGEQYF
- - TRBJ1-6 TRBV11-3 TGTGCCAGCAGCTCTGACAGGAGTCCAAATTCACCCCTCCACTTT CASSSDRSPNSPLHF
TRBD2 - TRBJ2-1 TRBV4-1 TGCGCCAGCAGCCAAGATGGGGGGGAGGTTGGTGAGCAGTTCTTC CASSQDGGEVGEQFF